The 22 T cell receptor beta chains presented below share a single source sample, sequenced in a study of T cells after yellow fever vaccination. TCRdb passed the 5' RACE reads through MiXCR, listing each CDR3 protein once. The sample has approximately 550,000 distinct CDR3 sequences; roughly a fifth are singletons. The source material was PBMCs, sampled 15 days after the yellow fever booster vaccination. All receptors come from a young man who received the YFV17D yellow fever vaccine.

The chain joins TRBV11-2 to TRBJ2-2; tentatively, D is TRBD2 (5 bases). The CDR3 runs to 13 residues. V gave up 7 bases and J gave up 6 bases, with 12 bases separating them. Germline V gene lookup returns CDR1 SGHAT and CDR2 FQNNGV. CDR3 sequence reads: CASTRGVAGELFF. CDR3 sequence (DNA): TGTGCCAGCACCCGGGGTGTCGCCGGGGAGCTGTTTTTT. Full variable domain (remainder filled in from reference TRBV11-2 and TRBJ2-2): EAGVAQSPRYKIIEKRQSVAFWCNPISGHATLYWYQQILGQGPKLLIQFQNNGVVDDSQLPKDRFSAERLKGVDSTLKIQPAKLEDSAVYLCASTRGVAGELFFGEGSRLTVL.

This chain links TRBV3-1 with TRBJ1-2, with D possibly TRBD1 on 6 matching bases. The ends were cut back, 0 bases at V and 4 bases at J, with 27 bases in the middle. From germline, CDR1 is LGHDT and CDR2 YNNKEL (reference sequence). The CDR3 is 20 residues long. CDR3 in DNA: TGTGCCAGCAGCCAAGATCGAGGTCTTACAGGGAAAAGTGGTAGCTATGGCTACACCTTC. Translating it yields CASSQDRGLTGKSGSYGYTF.

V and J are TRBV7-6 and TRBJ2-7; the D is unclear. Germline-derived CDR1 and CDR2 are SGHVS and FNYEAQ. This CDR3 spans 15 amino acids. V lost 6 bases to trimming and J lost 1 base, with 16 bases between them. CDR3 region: CASREVGSPSYEQYF. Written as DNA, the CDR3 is TGTGCCAGCAGGGAAGTGGGCAGCCCATCCTACGAGCAGTACTTC.

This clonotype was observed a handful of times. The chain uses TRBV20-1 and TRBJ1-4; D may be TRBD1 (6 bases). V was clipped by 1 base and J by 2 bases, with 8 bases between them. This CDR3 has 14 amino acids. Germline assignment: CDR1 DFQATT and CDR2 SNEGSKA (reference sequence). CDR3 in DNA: TGCAGTGCTAGAGCAGGGGAGACTAATGAAAAACTGTTTTTT. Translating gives CSARAGETNEKLFF.

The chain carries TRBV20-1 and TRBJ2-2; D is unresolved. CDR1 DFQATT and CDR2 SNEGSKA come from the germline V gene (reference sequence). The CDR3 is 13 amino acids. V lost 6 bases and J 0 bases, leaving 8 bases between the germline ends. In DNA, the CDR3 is TGCAGTGCGGGCAGCCCGAACACCGGGGAGCTGTTTTTT. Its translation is CSAGSPNTGELFF.

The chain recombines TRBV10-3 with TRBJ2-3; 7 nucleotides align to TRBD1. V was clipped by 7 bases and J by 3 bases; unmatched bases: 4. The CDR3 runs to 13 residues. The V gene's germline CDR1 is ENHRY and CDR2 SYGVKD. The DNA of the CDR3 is TGTGCCATCACCAAGACAGGGACAGATACGCAGTATTTT. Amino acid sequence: CAITKTGTDTQYF.

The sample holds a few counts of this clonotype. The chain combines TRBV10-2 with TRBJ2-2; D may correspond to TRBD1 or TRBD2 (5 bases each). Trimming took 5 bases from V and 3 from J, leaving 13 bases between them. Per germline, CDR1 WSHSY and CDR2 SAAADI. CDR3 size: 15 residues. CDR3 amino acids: CASSSRDLYTGELFF. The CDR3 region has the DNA TGCGCCAGCAGTTCCAGGGACCTCTACACCGGGGAGCTGTTTTTT.

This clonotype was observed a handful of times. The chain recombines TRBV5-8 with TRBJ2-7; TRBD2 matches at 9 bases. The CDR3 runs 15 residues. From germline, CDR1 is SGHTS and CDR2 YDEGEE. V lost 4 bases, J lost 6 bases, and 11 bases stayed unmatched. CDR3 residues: CASSPLGGRAVEQYF. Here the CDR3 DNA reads TGTGCCAGCAGCCCTCTGGGCGGGAGGGCGGTCGAGCAGTACTTC.

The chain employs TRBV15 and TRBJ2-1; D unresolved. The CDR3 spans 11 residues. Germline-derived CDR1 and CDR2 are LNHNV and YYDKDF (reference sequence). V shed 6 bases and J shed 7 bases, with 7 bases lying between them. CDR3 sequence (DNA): TGTGCCACCAGTCGGCTGAATGAGCAGTTCTTC. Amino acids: CATSRLNEQFF. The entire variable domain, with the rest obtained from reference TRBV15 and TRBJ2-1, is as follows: DAMVIQNPRYQVTQFGKPVTLSCSQTLNHNVMYWYQQKSSQAPKLLFHYYDKDFNNEADTPDNFQSRRPNTSFCFLDIRSPGLGDTAMYLCATSRLNEQFFGPGTRLTVL.

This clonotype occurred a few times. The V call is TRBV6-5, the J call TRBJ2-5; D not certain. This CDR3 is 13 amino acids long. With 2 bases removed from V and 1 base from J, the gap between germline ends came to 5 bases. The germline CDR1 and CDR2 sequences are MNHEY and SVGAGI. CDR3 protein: CASSYVLQETQYF. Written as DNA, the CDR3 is TGTGCCAGCAGTTACGTCCTCCAAGAGACCCAGTACTTC.

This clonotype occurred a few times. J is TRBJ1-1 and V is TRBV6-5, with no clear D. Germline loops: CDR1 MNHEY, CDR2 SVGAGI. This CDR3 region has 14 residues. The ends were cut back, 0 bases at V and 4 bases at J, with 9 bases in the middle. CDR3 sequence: CASSYSLWGTEAFF. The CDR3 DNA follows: TGTGCCAGCAGTTACTCGTTATGGGGCACTGAAGCTTTCTTT.

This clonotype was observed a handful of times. CDR3: CSASTGRSAETQYF. Written as DNA, the CDR3 is TGCAGTGCTAGTACAGGGAGAAGTGCGGAGACCCAGTACTTC. The chain is built from TRBV20-1 and TRBJ2-5; a possible D gene is TRBD1 (6 bases). V lost 3 bases, J lost 5 bases, and 16 bases lay in between. This CDR3 contains 14 residues. CDR1 and CDR2 (germline): DFQATT, SNEGSKA (reference sequence).

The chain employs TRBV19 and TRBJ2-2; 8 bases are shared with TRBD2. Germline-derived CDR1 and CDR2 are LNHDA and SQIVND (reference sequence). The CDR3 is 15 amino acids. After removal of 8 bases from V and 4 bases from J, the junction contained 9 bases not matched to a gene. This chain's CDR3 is CASLDGGGFTGELFF. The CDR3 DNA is TGTGCCAGTCTGGACGGCGGGGGGTTCACCGGGGAGCTGTTTTTT.

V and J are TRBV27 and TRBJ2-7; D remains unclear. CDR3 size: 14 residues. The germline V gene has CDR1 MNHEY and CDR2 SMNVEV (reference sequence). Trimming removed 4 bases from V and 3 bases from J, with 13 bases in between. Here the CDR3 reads CASSYTAENYEQYF. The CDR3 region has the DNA TGTGCCAGCAGTTACACAGCAGAAAACTACGAGCAGTACTTC.

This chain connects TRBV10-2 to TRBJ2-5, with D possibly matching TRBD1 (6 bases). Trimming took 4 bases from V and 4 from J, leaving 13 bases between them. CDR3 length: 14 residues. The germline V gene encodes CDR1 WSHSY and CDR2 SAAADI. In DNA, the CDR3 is TGCGCCAGCAGTGGAGGTGCGGACAGAGAGACCCAGTACTTC. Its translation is CASSGGADRETQYF.

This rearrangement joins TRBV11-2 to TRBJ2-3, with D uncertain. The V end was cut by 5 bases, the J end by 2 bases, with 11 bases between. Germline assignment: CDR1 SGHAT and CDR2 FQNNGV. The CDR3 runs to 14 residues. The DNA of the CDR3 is TGTGCCAGCAGCAGGCTGTCAGCCACAGATACGCAGTATTTT. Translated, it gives CASSRLSATDTQYF.

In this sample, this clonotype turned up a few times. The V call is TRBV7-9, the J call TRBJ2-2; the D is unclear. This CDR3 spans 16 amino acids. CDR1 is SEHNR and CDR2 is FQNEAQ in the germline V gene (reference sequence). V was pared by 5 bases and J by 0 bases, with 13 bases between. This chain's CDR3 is CASSPRATTNTGELFF. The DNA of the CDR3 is TGTGCCAGCAGCCCCCGGGCAACTACGAACACCGGGGAGCTGTTTTTT.

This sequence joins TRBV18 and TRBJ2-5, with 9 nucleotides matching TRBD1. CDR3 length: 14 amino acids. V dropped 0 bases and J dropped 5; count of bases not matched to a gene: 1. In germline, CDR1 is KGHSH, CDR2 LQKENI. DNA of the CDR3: TGTGCCAGCTCACCACCCGGGACAGGGGAGACCCAGTACTTC. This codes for CASSPPGTGETQYF.

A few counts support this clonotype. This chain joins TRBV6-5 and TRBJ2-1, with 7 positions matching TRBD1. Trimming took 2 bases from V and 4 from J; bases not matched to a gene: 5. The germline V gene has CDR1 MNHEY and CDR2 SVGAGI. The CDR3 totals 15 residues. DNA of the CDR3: TGTGCCAGCAGTTACCAGGACAGGAGATACAATGAGCAGTTCTTC. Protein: CASSYQDRRYNEQFF.

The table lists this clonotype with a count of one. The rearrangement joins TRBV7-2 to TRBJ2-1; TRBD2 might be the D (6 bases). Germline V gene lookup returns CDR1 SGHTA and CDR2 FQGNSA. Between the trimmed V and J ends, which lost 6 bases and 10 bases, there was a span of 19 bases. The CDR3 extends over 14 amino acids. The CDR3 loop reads CASSMFFGGAEQFF. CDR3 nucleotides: TGTGCCAGCAGTATGTTCTTCGGCGGGGCGGAGCAGTTCTTC. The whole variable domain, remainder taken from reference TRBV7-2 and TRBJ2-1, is GAGVSQSPSNKVTEKGKDVELRCDPISGHTALYWYRQSLGQGLEFLIYFQGNSAPDKSGLPSDRFSAERTGGSVSTLTIQRTQQEDSAVYLCASSMFFGGAEQFFGPGTRLTVL.

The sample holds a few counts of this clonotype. The DNA for the CDR3 is TGTGCCAGCATGAAAGAGGGGGATTACGAGCAGTACTTC. It is translated as CASMKEGDYEQYF. The chain employs TRBV6-2 or TRBV6-3 and TRBJ2-7; a weak D match, TRBD1 (6 bases). Germline loops: CDR1 MNHEY, CDR2 SVGEGT. This CDR3 is 13 amino acids long. With 7 bases removed from V and 4 bases from J, the gap between germline ends came to 14 bases.

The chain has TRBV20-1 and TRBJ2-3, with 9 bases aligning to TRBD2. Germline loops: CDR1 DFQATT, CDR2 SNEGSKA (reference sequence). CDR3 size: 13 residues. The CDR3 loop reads CRPPSGGTDTQYF. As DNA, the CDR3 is TGCAGGCCCCCTAGCGGGGGCACAGATACGCAGTATTTT.